The 21 T cell receptor beta chains given below trace back to one sample, sequenced in a study of shared clonotypes between healthy human individuals. Sequencing was performed with immunoSEQ multiplex PCR; in TCRdb, only in-frame clones are kept and a portion is missing. The repertoire consists of fewer than 3 million clones, with 85% to 95% occurring once and the leading ten covering around 0.38%. The specimen was naive CD4+ T cells from PBMCs. Subset of the sample: CD45RA+ positively selected. Receptors were obtained from a young man in good health. Some clones in this sample may be carry-over from other donors' samples.

The chain couples TRBV5-1 to TRBJ2-7; D tentatively fits TRBD1 or TRBD2 (5 bases each). Germline assignment: CDR1 SGHRS and CDR2 YFSETQ. The CDR3 totals 15 residues. V gave up 1 base and J gave up 5 bases, with 16 bases separating them. CDR3 DNA: TGCGCCAGCAGCTTGCAAGGGGCGGGTGTCCACGAGCAGTACTTC. Amino acid sequence: CASSLQGAGVHEQYF.

Note on this clone: One end of the junction varies from germline; a read error may be responsible. The genes are TRBV7-9 and TRBJ2-1, with D unclear. The CDR3 covers 13 residues. CDR1 is SEHNR, CDR2 FQNEAQ, per germline (reference sequence). The CDR3 region has the DNA TGTGCCAGCAGCTTATCTATAGAGAGCCGAAGGATCTTC. This codes for CASSLSIESRRIF.

The chain employs TRBV19 and TRBJ2-7; unclear D gene. Trimming took off 6 bases at V and 0 bases at J, with 9 bases between the two ends. This CDR3 spans 13 amino acids. Germline assignment: CDR1 LNHDA and CDR2 SQIVND (reference sequence). CDR3 nucleotide sequence: TGTGCCAGTAGAGGTACAGACTCCTACGAGCAGTACTTC. Its translation: CASRGTDSYEQYF.

The chain has TRBV4-2 and TRBJ2-1, with TRBD2 identical over 10 bases. Unmatched junction bases numbered 4, after V lost 1 base and J lost 4 bases. Germline V gene data show CDR1 as LGHNA and CDR2 as YNFKEQ. This CDR3 has 16 amino acids. CDR3 amino acids: CASSQGLAGVYNEQFF. CDR3 coding DNA: TGTGCCAGCAGCCAAGGTCTAGCGGGAGTATACAATGAGCAGTTCTTC.

The V gene is TRBV7-2, the J gene TRBJ2-1; TRBD2 aligns across 9 bases. Looked up from germline, CDR1 is SGHTA and CDR2 is FQGNSA. V lost 2 bases to trimming and J lost 10 bases; unmatched junction nucleotides: 12. The CDR3 runs to 16 residues. The CDR3 sequence: CASSLYGGGRAGEQFF. The DNA for the CDR3 is TGTGCCAGCAGCTTATACGGTGGCGGGAGGGCCGGGGAGCAGTTCTTC. The full variable domain, with the rest looked up from reference TRBV7-2 and TRBJ2-1, is GAGVSQSPSNKVTEKGKDVELRCDPISGHTALYWYRQSLGQGLEFLIYFQGNSAPDKSGLPSDRFSAERTGGSVSTLTIQRTQQEDSAVYLCASSLYGGGRAGEQFFGPGTRLTVL.

The rearrangement joins TRBV30 to TRBJ1-5; D might be TRBD1 (5 bases). The CDR3 sequence is 12 residues long. The germline V and J ends were trimmed by 4 bases and 6 bases, with 10 bases remaining between them. From germline, CDR1 is GTSNPN and CDR2 SVGIG (reference sequence). The CDR3 nucleotides read TGTGCCTGGAAAGGGGTTGGTCAGCCCCAGCATTTT. This translates into CAWKGVGQPQHF.

Worth noting for this clone: This sample includes further DNA sequences coding for the same CDR3. The chain employs TRBV7-8 and TRBJ1-1; D possibly corresponds to TRBD1 (5 bases). Germline CDR1 reads SGHVS; CDR2 reads FQNEAQ. This CDR3 is 13 amino acids long. The V and J ends lost 2 bases and 1 base respectively, with 5 bases between them. This CDR3 is CASSLTGNTEAFF. Here the CDR3 DNA reads TGTGCCAGCAGCTTAACAGGGAACACTGAAGCTTTCTTT.

The genes are TRBV9 and TRBJ2-2, with TRBD2 matching 8 bases. The CDR3 consists of 15 residues. Trimming took 0 bases from V and 7 from J; bases not matched to a gene: 5. Germline CDR1 SGDLS, CDR2 YYNGEE. The CDR3 DNA reads as TGTGCCAGCAGCGTAGGCGGGAGGAAGGACGGGGAGCTGTTTTTT. The encoded protein is CASSVGGRKDGELFF.

Regarding this clone: Other DNA sequences of this sample code for an identical CDR3. V and J are TRBV28 and TRBJ2-2; unclear D gene. V shed 4 bases and J shed 0 bases, with 3 bases lying between them. CDR1 and CDR2 (germline): MDHEN, SYDVKM. The CDR3 runs to 13 residues. The CDR3 nucleotides are TGTGCCAGCAGTTCCGCGAACACCGGGGAGCTGTTTTTT. Protein sequence: CASSSANTGELFF. The whole variable domain, remainder taken from reference TRBV28 and TRBJ2-2, is DVKVTQSSRYLVKRTGEKVFLECVQDMDHENMFWYRQDPGLGLRLIYFSYDVKMKEKGDIPEGYSVSREKKERFSLILESASTNQTSMYLCASSSANTGELFFGEGSRLTVL.

The V gene is TRBV30, the J gene TRBJ2-1; the match to TRBD2 covers 9 bases. The V and J ends lost 6 bases and 3 bases, in that order; junction bases with no gene match: 6. Germline V gives CDR1 GTSNPN, CDR2 SVGIG (reference sequence). The CDR3 is made up of 14 amino acids. The CDR3 sequence is CACPLAGIYNEQFF. In nucleotides, the CDR3 is TGTGCCTGCCCCCTAGCGGGAATCTACAATGAGCAGTTCTTC.

J is TRBJ2-3 and V is TRBV2; 9 nucleotides align to TRBD1. Germline values: CDR1 SNHLY, CDR2 FYNNEI. The CDR3 contains 11 residues. With 7 bases clipped from V and 9 bases from J, the junction kept 2 bases outside the gene matches. The CDR3 region is CASNGQGTQYF. In DNA, the CDR3 is TGTGCCAGCAACGGACAGGGGACGCAGTATTTT. The full variable domain, in which reference TRBV2 and TRBJ2-3 provide the parts outside the CDR3, is EPEVTQTPSHQVTQMGQEVILRCVPISNHLYFYWYRQILGQKVEFLVSFYNNEISEKSEIFDDQFSVERPDGSNFTLKIRSTKLEDSAMYFCASNGQGTQYFGPGTRLTVL.

The chain recombines TRBV10-1 with TRBJ2-3; TRBD2 matches 9 bases. CDR1 is WNHNN and CDR2 is SYGVQD in the germline V gene (reference sequence). With V trimmed by 3 bases and J by 4 bases, 8 bases remained unmatched. CDR3 size: 16 residues. CDR3 DNA: TGCGCCAGCAGTGACCCGGGGCTAGCGGGATCAGATACGCAGTATTTT. Its protein is CASSDPGLAGSDTQYF.

This clone was recorded only once. The V and J genes are TRBV28 and TRBJ1-4, with TRBD1 identical over 7 bases. CDR3 length: 16 residues. Germline-derived CDR1 and CDR2 are MDHEN and SYDVKM. V lost 5 bases, J lost 7 bases, and 13 bases stayed unmatched. The CDR3 nucleotides are TGTGCCAGCAGTCTCCCGCGGTGGCCAGGGGGTGAAAAACTGTTTTTT. Its translation is CASSLPRWPGGEKLFF.

This clone was found a few times. The chain couples TRBV7-9 to TRBJ1-3; 9 positions agree with TRBD1. Per the germline V gene, CDR1 is SEHNR and CDR2 is FQNEAQ (reference sequence). With 1 base clipped from V and 8 bases from J, the junction kept 12 bases outside the gene matches. CDR3 length: 17 amino acids. DNA for the CDR3: TGTGCCAGCAGCTTAGTTTACAGGGGGCGAAAAGAAGACACCATATATTTT. Translated: CASSLVYRGRKEDTIYF.

This clone was found a few times. The genes are TRBV6-5 and TRBJ1-1; D is unresolved. V lost 1 base and J lost 1, with 10 bases in between. The CDR3 is 15 amino acids. CDR1 MNHEY and CDR2 SVGAGI come from the germline V gene. This chain's CDR3 is CASSYLVRQNTEAFF. For the CDR3, the DNA is TGTGCCAGCAGTTACTTGGTAAGGCAGAACACTGAAGCTTTCTTT.

The chain couples TRBV7-3 to TRBJ2-1; 7 nucleotides match TRBD1. The CDR3 is 15 residues long. The germline CDR1 and CDR2 sequences are SGHTA and FQGTGA. After removal of 2 bases from V and 4 bases from J, the junction contained 5 bases not matched to a gene. The chain's CDR3 is CASSLEAGGYNEQFF. CDR3 nucleotide sequence: TGTGCCAGCAGCTTAGAGGCAGGGGGTTACAATGAGCAGTTCTTC. Combining the CDR3 with reference TRBV7-3 and TRBJ2-1 gives the whole variable domain GAGVSQTPSNKVTEKGKYVELRCDPISGHTALYWYRQSLGQGPEFLIYFQGTGAADDSGLPNDRFFAVRPEGSVSTLKIQRTERGDSAVYLCASSLEAGGYNEQFFGPGTRLTVL.

The rearrangement uses TRBV4-1 and TRBJ2-1; no reliable D call. CDR3 length: 18 residues. CDR1 and CDR2 (germline): MGHRA, YSYEKL. Trimming removed 4 bases at V and 0 bases at J, with 19 bases between. Here the CDR3 DNA reads TGCGCCAGCAGCCCCCAACTCATCCCCATGAGCTCCTACAATGAGCAGTTCTTC. As protein: CASSPQLIPMSSYNEQFF.

This sequence joins TRBV7-9 and TRBJ2-1; 10 nucleotides line up with TRBD2. CDR3 length: 15 residues. The germline V gene encodes CDR1 SEHNR and CDR2 FQNEAQ (reference sequence). Germline trimming cut 5 bases from V and 3 bases from J; bases unmatched to any gene: 4. The CDR3 DNA reads as TGTGCCAGCAGCCCTGCTAGCGGGAGCTACAATGAGCAGTTCTTC. Protein product: CASSPASGSYNEQFF. Full variable domain (remainder filled in from reference TRBV7-9 and TRBJ2-1): DTGVSQNPRHKITKRGQNVTFRCDPISEHNRLYWYRQTLGQGPEFLTYFQNEAQLEKSRLLSDRFSAERPKGSFSTLEIQRTEQGDSAMYLCASSPASGSYNEQFFGPGTRLTVL.

The rearrangement uses TRBV25-1 and TRBJ1-2, with a tentative D call TRBD1 (6 bases). CDR1 and CDR2 (germline): MGHDK, SYGVNS. V dropped 3 bases and J dropped 4 bases, with 9 bases sitting between them. The CDR3 has 13 residues. CDR3 DNA: TGTGCCAGCAGTGATTCGGGGGCCTATGGCTACACCTTC. Translation: CASSDSGAYGYTF.

This clone appeared once. The chain is built from TRBV5-1 and TRBJ1-1; TRBD1 is a possible D gene (5 bases). This CDR3 comprises 16 residues. Trimming shortened V by 0 bases and J by 0 bases, and 12 bases separated the two germline ends. The germline V gene has CDR1 SGHRS and CDR2 YFSETQ. CDR3 in DNA: TGCGCCAGCAGCTTGGCGGTAACAGGAATGAACACTGAAGCTTTCTTT. It is translated as CASSLAVTGMNTEAFF.

J is TRBJ2-5 and V is TRBV6-1, with D possibly matching TRBD2 (6 bases). The CDR3 is made up of 14 amino acids. Between the trimmed V and J ends, which lost 4 bases and 2 bases, there was a span of 11 bases. The V gene's germline CDR1 is MNHNS and CDR2 SASEGT. CDR3 sequence: CASSGGGPQETQYF. The CDR3 bases are TGTGCCAGCAGTGGTGGAGGGCCTCAAGAGACCCAGTACTTC.